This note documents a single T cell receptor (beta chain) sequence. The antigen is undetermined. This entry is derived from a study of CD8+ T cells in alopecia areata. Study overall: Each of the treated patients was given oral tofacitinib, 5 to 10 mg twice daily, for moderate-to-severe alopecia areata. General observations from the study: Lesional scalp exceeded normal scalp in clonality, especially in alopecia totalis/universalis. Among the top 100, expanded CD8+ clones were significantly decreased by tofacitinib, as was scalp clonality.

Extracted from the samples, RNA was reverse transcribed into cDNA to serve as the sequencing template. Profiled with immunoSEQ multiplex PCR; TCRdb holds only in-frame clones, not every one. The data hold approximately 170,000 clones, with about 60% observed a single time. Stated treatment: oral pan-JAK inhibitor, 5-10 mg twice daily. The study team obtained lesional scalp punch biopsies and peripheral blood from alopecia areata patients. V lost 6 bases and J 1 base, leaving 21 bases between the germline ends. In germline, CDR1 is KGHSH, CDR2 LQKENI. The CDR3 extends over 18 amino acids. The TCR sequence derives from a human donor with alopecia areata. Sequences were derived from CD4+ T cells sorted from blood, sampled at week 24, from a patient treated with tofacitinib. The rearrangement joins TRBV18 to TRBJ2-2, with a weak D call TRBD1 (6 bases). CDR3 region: CASSLGQATWGNTGELFF. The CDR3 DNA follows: TGTGCCAGCTCCCTGGGACAAGCGACATGGGGGAACACCGGGGAGCTGTTTTTT.